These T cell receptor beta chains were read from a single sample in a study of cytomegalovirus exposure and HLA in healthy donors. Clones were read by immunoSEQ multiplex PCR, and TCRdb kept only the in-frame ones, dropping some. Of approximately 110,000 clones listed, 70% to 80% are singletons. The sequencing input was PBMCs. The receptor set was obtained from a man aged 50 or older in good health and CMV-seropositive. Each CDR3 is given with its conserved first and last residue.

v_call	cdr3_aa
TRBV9	CASSPRDFTDTQYF
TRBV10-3	CAISEVVSSYEQYF
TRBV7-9	CASSSGTGDEKLFF
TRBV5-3	CARSSTRRGNTEAFF
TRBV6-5	CASSLQGAANEKLFF
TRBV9	CASSVGQFNSPLHF
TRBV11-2	CASSHGRTGYNSPLHF
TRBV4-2	CASSQDSGEAYGYTF
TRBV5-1	CASSFGASGNDEQFF
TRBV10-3	CAISELPDRAEPQHF
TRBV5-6	CASSLGLGYTPLHF
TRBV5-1	CASSPGLNTEAFF
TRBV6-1	CASSDGGTGDEKLFF
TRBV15	CATSRPPGQGEETQYF
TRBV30	CAWMSGINEQYF
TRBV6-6	CASSYSTVSADQPQHF
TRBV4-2	CASSQSLTGSGTEAFF
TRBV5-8	CASTRGTGHTGELFF
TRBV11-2	CASSRQVGTEAFF
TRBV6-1	CASSEEWRSLIYNEQFF